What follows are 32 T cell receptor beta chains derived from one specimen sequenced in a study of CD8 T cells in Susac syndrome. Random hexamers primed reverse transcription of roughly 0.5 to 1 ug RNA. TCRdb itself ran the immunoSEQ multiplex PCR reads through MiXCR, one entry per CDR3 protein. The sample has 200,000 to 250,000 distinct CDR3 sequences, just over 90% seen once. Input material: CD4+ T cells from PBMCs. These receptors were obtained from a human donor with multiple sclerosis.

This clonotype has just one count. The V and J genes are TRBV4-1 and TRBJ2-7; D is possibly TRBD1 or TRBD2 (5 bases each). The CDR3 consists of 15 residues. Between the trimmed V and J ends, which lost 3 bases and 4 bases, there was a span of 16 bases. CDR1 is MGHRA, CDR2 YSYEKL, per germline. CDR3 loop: CASSQAGTLIYEQYF. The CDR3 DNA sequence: TGCGCCAGCAGCCAGGCCGGGACCCTTATATACGAGCAGTACTTC.

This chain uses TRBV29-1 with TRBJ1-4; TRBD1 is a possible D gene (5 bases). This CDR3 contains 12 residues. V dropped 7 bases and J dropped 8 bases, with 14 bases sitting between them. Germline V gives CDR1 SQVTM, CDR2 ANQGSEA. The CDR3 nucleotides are TGCAGCGGCGGCCGAAGGGGAGAAAAACTGTTTTTT. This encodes CSGGRRGEKLFF.

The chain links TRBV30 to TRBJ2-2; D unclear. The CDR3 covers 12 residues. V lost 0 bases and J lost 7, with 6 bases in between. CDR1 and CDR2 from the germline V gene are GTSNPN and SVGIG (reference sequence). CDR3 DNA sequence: TGTGCCTGGAGTGTAAGGGTCGGGGAGCTGTTTTTT. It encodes CAWSVRVGELFF.

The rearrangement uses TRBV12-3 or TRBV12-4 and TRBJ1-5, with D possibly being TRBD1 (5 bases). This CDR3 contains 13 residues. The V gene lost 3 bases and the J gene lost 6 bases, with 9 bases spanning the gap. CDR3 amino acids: CASSLGGGQPQHF. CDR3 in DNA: TGTGCCAGCAGTTTGGGGGGAGGTCAGCCCCAGCATTTT.

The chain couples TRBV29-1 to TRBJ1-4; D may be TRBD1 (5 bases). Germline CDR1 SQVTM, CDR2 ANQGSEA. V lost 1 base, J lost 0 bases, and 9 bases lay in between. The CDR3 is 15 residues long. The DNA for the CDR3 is TGCAGCGTTGAAGGGGGCCTTGCAACTAATGAAAAACTGTTTTTT. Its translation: CSVEGGLATNEKLFF.

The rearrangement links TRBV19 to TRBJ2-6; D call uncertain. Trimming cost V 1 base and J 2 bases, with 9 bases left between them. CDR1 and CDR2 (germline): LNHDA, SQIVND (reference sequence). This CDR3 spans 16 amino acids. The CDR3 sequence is CASSIVPGAGANVLTF. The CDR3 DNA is TGTGCCAGTAGTATAGTACCGGGCGCTGGGGCCAACGTCCTGACTTTC.

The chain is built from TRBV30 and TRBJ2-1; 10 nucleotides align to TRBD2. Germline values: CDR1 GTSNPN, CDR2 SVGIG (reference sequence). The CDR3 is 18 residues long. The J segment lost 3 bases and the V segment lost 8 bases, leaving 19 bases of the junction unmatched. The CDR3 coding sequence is TGTGCCGGAGGACAGGGAGGTTTTCTAGCGGGGGACTACAATGAGCAGTTCTTC. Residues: CAGGQGGFLAGDYNEQFF. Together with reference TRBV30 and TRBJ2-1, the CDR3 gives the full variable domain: SQTIHQWPATLVQPVGSPLSLECTVEGTSNPNLYWYRQAAGRGLQLLFYSVGIGQISSEVPQNLSASRPQDRQFILSSKKLLLSDSGFYLCAGGQGGFLAGDYNEQFFGPGTRLTVL.

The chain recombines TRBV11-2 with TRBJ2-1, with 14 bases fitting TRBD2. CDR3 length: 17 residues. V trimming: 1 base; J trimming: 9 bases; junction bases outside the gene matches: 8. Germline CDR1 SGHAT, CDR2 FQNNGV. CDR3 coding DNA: TGTGCCAGCAGCTTAGCGGGGGCTGGACTAGCGGGAGGTGAGCAGTTCTTC. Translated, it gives CASSLAGAGLAGGEQFF.

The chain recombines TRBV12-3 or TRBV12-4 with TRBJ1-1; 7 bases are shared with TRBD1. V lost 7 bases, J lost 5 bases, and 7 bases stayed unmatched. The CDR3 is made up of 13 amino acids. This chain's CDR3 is CASTLRGQTEAFF. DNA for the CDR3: TGTGCCAGCACCCTTAGGGGGCAGACTGAAGCTTTCTTT.

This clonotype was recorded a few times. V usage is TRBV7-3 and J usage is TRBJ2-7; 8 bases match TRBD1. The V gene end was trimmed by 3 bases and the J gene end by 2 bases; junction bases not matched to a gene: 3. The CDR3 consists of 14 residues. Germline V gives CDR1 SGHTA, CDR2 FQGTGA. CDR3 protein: CASSLRQGPYEQYF. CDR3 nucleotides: TGTGCCAGCAGCTTGAGACAGGGGCCCTACGAGCAGTACTTC.

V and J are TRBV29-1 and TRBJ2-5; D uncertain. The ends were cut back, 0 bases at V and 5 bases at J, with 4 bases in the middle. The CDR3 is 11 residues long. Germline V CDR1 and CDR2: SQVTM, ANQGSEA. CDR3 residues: CSVEDLETQYF. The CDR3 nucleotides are TGCAGCGTTGAAGATCTCGAGACCCAGTACTTC.

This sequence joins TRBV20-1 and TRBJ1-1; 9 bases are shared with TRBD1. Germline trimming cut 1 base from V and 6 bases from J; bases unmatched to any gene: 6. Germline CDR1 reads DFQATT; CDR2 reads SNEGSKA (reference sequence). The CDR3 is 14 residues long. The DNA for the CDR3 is TGCAGTGCTAGAGGGGACAGGGAAGCCGCTGAAGCTTTCTTT. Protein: CSARGDREAAEAFF.

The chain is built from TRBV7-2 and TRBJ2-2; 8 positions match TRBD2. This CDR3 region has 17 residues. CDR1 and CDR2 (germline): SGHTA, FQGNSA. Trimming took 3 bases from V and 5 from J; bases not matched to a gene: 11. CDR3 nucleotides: TGTGCCAGCAGCTTTTCCCCAGCGGGGGCAGGGACCGGGGAGCTGTTTTTT. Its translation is CASSFSPAGAGTGELFF. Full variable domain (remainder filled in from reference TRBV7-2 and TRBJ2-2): GAGVSQSPSNKVTEKGKDVELRCDPISGHTALYWYRQSLGQGLEFLIYFQGNSAPDKSGLPSDRFSAERTGGSVSTLTIQRTQQEDSAVYLCASSFSPAGAGTGELFFGEGSRLTVL.

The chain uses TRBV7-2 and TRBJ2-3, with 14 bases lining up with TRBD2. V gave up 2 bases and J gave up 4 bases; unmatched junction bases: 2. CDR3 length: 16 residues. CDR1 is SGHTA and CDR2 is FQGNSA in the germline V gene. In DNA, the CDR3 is TGTGCCAGCAGCTTAAGACTAGCGGGAGGGGCAGATACGCAGTATTTT. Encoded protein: CASSLRLAGGADTQYF.

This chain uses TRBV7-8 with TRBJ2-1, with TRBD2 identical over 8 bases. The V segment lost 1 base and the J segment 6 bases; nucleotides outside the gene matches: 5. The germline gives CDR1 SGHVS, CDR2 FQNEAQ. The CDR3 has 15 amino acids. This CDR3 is CASSLGSLAGNEQFF. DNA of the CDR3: TGTGCCAGCAGCTTAGGGTCCCTAGCGGGCAATGAGCAGTTCTTC.

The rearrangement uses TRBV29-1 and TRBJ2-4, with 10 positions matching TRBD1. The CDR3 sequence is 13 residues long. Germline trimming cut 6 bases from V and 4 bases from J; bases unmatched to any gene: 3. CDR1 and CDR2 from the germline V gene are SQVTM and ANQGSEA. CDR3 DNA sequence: TGCAGCGTGGCGGGACAGGGGAAAAACATTCAGTACTTC. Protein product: CSVAGQGKNIQYF.

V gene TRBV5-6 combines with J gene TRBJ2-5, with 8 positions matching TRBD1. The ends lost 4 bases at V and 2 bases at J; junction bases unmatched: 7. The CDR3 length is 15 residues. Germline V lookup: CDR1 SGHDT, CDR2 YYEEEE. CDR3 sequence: CASSIRGLGQETQYF. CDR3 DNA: TGTGCCAGCAGCATCAGGGGGCTTGGGCAAGAGACCCAGTACTTC.

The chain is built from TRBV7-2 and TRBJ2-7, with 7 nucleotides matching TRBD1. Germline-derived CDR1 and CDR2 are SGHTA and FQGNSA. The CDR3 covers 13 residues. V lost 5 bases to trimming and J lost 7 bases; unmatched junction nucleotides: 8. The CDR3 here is CASSIGTVYEQYV. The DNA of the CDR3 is TGTGCCAGCAGCATTGGGACAGTGTATGAGCAGTACGTC.

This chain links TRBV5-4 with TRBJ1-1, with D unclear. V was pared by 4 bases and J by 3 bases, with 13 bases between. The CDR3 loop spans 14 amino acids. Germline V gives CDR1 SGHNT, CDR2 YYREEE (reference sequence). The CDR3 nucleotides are TGTGCCAGCAGCCCGGACCCTCGTGACACTGAAGCTTTCTTT. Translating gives CASSPDPRDTEAFF.

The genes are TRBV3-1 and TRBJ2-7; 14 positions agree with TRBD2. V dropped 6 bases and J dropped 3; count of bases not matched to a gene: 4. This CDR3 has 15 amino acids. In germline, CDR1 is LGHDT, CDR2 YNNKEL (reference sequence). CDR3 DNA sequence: TGTGCCAGCAGTTGGACTAGCGGGGGGTACTACGAGCAGTACTTC. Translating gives CASSWTSGGYYEQYF.

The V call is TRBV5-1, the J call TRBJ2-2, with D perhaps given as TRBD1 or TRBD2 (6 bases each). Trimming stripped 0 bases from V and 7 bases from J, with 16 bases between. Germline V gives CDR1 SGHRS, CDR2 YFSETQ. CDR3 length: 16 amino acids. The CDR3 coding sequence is TGCGCCAGCAGCTTGGGGCCCCGGGGGCCCGGCGGGGAGCTGTTTTTT. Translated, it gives CASSLGPRGPGGELFF.

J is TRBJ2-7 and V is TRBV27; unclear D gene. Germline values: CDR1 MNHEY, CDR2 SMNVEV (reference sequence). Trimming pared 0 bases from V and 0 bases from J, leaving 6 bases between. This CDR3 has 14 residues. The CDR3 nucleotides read TGTGCCAGCAGTTTATCGACTGGCTCCTACGAGCAGTACGTC. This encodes CASSLSTGSYEQYV.

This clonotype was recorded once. The CDR3 sequence: CASSAARVGQPQHF. The CDR3 DNA reads as TGTGCCAGCAGCGCCGCTCGGGTTGGCCAGCCCCAGCATTTT. The chain uses TRBV12-3 or TRBV12-4 and TRBJ1-5; D is unclear. The CDR3 has 14 residues. Trimming shortened V by 6 bases and J by 7 bases, and 16 bases separated the two germline ends.

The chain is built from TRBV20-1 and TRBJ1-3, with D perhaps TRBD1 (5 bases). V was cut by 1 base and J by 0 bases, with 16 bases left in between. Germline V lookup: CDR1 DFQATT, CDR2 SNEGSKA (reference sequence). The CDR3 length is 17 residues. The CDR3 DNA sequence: TGCAGTGCTAGAGGGAGGCAGGGCGGACCCTCTGGAAACACCATATATTTT. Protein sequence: CSARGRQGGPSGNTIYF.

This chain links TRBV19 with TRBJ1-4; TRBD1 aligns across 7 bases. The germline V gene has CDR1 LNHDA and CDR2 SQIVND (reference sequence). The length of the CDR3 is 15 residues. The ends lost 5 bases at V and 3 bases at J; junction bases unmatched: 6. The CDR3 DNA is TGTGCCAGTAGTCTTTCCGGGACAGCTAATGAAAAACTGTTTTTT. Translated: CASSLSGTANEKLFF.

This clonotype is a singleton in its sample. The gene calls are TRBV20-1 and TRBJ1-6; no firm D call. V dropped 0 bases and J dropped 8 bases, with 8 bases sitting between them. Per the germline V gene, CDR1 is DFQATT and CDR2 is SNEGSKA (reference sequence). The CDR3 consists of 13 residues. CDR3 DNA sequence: TGCAGTGCTAGAGAGAACCTTGATTCACCCCTCCACTTT. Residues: CSARENLDSPLHF.

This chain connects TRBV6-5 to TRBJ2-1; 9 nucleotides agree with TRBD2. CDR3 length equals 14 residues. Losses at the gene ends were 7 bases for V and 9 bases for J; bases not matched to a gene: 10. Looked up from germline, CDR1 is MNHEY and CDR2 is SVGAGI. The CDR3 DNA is TGTGCCAGCACCGAAATAGCGGGGGTGGGTGAGCAGTTCTTC. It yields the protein CASTEIAGVGEQFF.

The CDR3 DNA follows: TGTGCCTGGAGTTCAGGGGCCCAAACCCAGCCCCAGCATTTT. Protein sequence: CAWSSGAQTQPQHF. The chain employs TRBV30 and TRBJ1-5; possibly TRBD1 for D (6 bases). Germline CDR1 GTSNPN, CDR2 SVGIG (reference sequence). The V end was cut by 2 bases, the J end by 7 bases, with 15 bases between. The CDR3 has 14 residues.

CDR3 nucleotide sequence: TGTGCCAGCAGCTTAGCGACGGGACAGGGGAGGAGTGGCTACACCTTC. Its protein is CASSLATGQGRSGYTF. J is TRBJ1-2 and V is TRBV7-2; 10 nucleotides agree with TRBD1. The germline gives CDR1 SGHTA, CDR2 FQGNSA. The CDR3 covers 16 residues. With V trimmed by 0 bases and J by 7 bases, 8 bases remained unmatched.

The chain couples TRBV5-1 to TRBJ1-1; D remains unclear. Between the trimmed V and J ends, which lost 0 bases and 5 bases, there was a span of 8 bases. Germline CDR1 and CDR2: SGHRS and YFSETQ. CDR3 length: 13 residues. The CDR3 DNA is TGCGCCAGCAGCTTGGAGGTGGAGACTGAAGCTTTCTTT. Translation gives CASSLEVETEAFF.

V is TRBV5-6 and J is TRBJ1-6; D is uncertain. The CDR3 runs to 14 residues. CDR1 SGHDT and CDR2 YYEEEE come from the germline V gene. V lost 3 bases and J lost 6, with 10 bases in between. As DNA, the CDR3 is TGTGCCAGCAGCTATCGAGGAACTAATTCACCCCTCCACTTT. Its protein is CASSYRGTNSPLHF. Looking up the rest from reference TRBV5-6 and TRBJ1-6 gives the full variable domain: DAGVTQSPTHLIKTRGQQVTLRCSPKSGHDTVSWYQQALGQGPQFIFQYYEEEERQRGNFPDRFSGHQFPNYSSELNVNALLLGDSALYLCASSYRGTNSPLHFGNGTRLTVT.

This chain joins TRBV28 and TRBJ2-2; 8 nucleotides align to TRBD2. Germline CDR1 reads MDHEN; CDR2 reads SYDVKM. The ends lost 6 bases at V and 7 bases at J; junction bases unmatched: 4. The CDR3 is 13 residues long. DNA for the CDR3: TGTGCCAGCAGGGGACTAGAGATCGGGGAGCTGTTTTTT. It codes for CASRGLEIGELFF.